This entry lists 30 T cell receptor beta chains sequenced from one sample in a study of T cells in Graves' hyperthyroidism and ophthalmopathy. The TCR beta CDR3 regions underwent amplification using RNA transcripts as the source. With the HTBI primer set, the TCR CDR3 went through a first round of RT-PCR. TCRdb processed the multiplex PCR reads anew with MiXCR; each CDR3 protein has one entry. The sample contains some 300,000 distinct CDR3 sequences, about 13% of which appear only once. Source material: blood. The source is a woman aged 40 to 50 with Graves' hyperthyroidism.

This clonotype was detected a few times. This chain links TRBV6-5 with TRBJ1-4; D call uncertain. Trimming removed 4 bases from V and 8 bases from J, with 14 bases in between. The CDR3 is 14 amino acids. The V gene's germline CDR1 is MNHEY and CDR2 SVGAGI. The CDR3: CASSSPLFGEKLFF. The CDR3 nucleotides read TGTGCCAGCAGTTCACCCCTATTCGGGGAAAAACTGTTTTTT.

This clonotype was seen more than once but under ten times. A much larger clone differs from this one at a single base, so this may be a read error. J is TRBJ2-5 and V is TRBV12-3 or TRBV12-4; D unclear. The ends were cut back, 6 bases at V and 4 bases at J, with 21 bases in the middle. The CDR3 extends over 16 amino acids. The CDR3 protein is CASSQSPYKNRETQYF. The CDR3, as DNA: TGTGCCAGCAGCCAATCTCCCTACAAGAACCGAGAGACCCAGTACTTC.

This clonotype was found many times. The rearrangement links TRBV6-1 to TRBJ1-1; 10 bases align to TRBD1. Germline V gene sequence: CDR1 MNHNS, CDR2 SASEGT. The CDR3 has 15 residues. V dropped 5 bases and J dropped 4; count of bases not matched to a gene: 7. CDR3 nucleotide sequence: TGTGCCAGCAGTCCCGGGACAGGGGCGGCCACTGAAGCTTTCTTT. Protein sequence: CASSPGTGAATEAFF.

The V gene is TRBV28, the J gene TRBJ2-1, with D perhaps TRBD1 or TRBD2 (5 bases each). The V and J ends lost 6 bases and 5 bases respectively, with 20 bases between them. CDR1 and CDR2 (germline): MDHEN, SYDVKM. The CDR3 runs 16 residues. CDR3 bases: TGTGCCAGCAGGCATTTCTCTGGGTCGGGACACAATGAGCAGTTCTTC. Protein sequence: CASRHFSGSGHNEQFF.

This clonotype was seen only a few times. V usage is TRBV5-4 and J usage is TRBJ1-2, with D possibly being TRBD1 (6 bases). This CDR3 spans 15 amino acids. Trimming stripped 4 bases from V and 4 bases from J, with 17 bases between. Looked up from germline, CDR1 is SGHNT and CDR2 is YYREEE (reference sequence). The CDR3 region has the DNA TGTGCCAGCAGCCTACAGGGACCGGCTAGCTATGGCTACACCTTC. Amino acids: CASSLQGPASYGYTF.

The sample holds a few counts of this clonotype. This chain connects TRBV4-1 to TRBJ1-6, with D hard to call. The CDR3 has 14 amino acids. CDR1 and CDR2 from the germline V gene are MGHRA and YSYEKL. V was shortened by 0 bases and J by 7 bases, with 7 bases between the two germline ends. CDR3 sequence (DNA): TGCGCCAGCAGCCAAGAGTGGGGAAATTCACCCCTCCACTTT. Translating it yields CASSQEWGNSPLHF.

This clonotype was found many times. The chain combines TRBV28 with TRBJ1-6; 7 positions agree with TRBD1. The CDR3 runs to 18 residues. From germline, CDR1 is MDHEN and CDR2 SYDVKM. V was pared by 6 bases and J by 3 bases, with 14 bases of the junction left unmatched. CDR3 residues: CASSLEEFRGGYNSPLHF. The CDR3 bases are TGTGCCAGCAGCCTAGAAGAGTTCAGGGGGGGCTATAATTCACCCCTCCACTTT.

This clonotype was seen repeatedly, ten times or more. This sequence joins TRBV27 and TRBJ2-7; D is possibly TRBD1 (5 bases). The V gene's germline CDR1 is MNHEY and CDR2 SMNVEV (reference sequence). V was pared by 9 bases and J by 0 bases, with 12 bases between. The CDR3 is 13 residues long. The CDR3 region has the DNA TGTGCCAGTGGGTACAGGAGCTCCTACGAGCAGTACTTC. Its translation: CASGYRSSYEQYF.

The J gene is TRBJ1-2, the V gene TRBV25-1; 8 bases map to TRBD1. Trimming at V came to 4 bases and at J to 0 bases, leaving 4 bases not matched to a gene. Germline V gene lookup returns CDR1 MGHDK and CDR2 SYGVNS. The CDR3 is made up of 15 amino acids. CDR3 region: CASSGTGTTNYGYTF. In DNA, the CDR3 is TGTGCCAGCAGTGGGACAGGGACGACTAACTATGGCTACACCTTC.

This clonotype was seen at least ten times. V is TRBV12-3 or TRBV12-4 and J is TRBJ2-5; 8 bases are shared with TRBD2. This CDR3 has 16 amino acids. The V and J ends lost 3 bases and 3 bases, in that order; junction bases with no gene match: 9. CDR3 residues: CASSFSSSGREETQYF. CDR3 in DNA: TGTGCCAGCAGTTTTTCATCTAGCGGGCGGGAAGAGACCCAGTACTTC.

This clonotype was found many times. The V call is TRBV7-9, the J call TRBJ2-5; D possibly matches TRBD1 or TRBD2 (5 bases each). This CDR3 region has 15 residues. Germline lookup yields CDR1 SEHNR and CDR2 FQNEAQ (reference sequence). V was shortened by 4 bases and J by 6 bases, with 18 bases between the two germline ends. The CDR3 here is CASSSEWDRRKTQYF. The CDR3 DNA reads as TGTGCCAGCAGCTCGGAGTGGGACCGACGGAAGACCCAGTACTTC.

This clonotype was seen many times. The rearrangement joins TRBV12-3 or TRBV12-4 to TRBJ2-1, with TRBD2 matching over 7 bases. The CDR3 length is 12 residues. V dropped 8 bases and J dropped 9; count of bases not matched to a gene: 7. The CDR3 protein is CASLEGGGEQFF. CDR3 DNA sequence: TGTGCCAGCCTGGAGGGCGGGGGTGAGCAGTTCTTC.

V gene TRBV7-9 combines with J gene TRBJ1-4, with 8 bases that match TRBD1. V shed 3 bases, J shed 8 bases, and the junction held 14 bases outside the gene matches. The CDR3 contains 17 residues. Germline lookup yields CDR1 SEHNR and CDR2 FQNEAQ (reference sequence). In DNA form, the CDR3 reads TGTGCCAGCAGCTTCATGCGACAGGGGTTTGTAGAGGAAAAACTGTTTTTT. Its translation: CASSFMRQGFVEEKLFF.

This clonotype was detected ten times or more. The rearrangement links TRBV28 to TRBJ2-7; unclear D gene. The CDR3 sequence is 12 residues long. The V end lost 0 bases, the J end lost 6 bases, and 6 bases lay between the germline ends. Germline V gene lookup returns CDR1 MDHEN and CDR2 SYDVKM. CDR3: CASSLWGTEQYF. CDR3 in DNA: TGTGCCAGCAGTTTATGGGGAACCGAGCAGTACTTC.

The chain is built from TRBV28 and TRBJ2-7; the D gene is possibly TRBD1 (5 bases). Deletions cut 7 bases from V and 2 bases from J, with 9 bases between. Germline CDR1 and CDR2: MDHEN and SYDVKM. The length of the CDR3 is 12 residues. CDR3 DNA sequence: TGTGCCAGCAATCAGGGAACCTACGAGCAGTACTTC. Translating it yields CASNQGTYEQYF.

This clonotype was recorded at least ten times. This chain links TRBV11-2 with TRBJ2-7; D remains unclear. Germline CDR1 and CDR2: SGHAT and FQNNGV. CDR3 length: 13 residues. With 3 bases removed from V and 6 bases from J, the gap between germline ends came to 12 bases. CDR3 coding DNA: TGTGCCAGCAGCTTCGGGCCCGACATCGAGCAGTACTTC. This sequence encodes CASSFGPDIEQYF.

The V call is TRBV12-3 or TRBV12-4, the J call TRBJ2-1; D remains unclear. V lost 1 base, J lost 15 bases, and 10 bases lay in between. The CDR3 has 11 amino acids. The CDR3 protein is CASSLEVNLFF. The CDR3 region has the DNA TGTGCCAGCAGTTTAGAGGTTAATCTGTTCTTC.

The V gene is TRBV6-5, the J gene TRBJ1-3; 8 positions match TRBD1. This CDR3 has 15 residues. The trim removed 2 bases at V and 4 bases at J, leaving 4 bases unmatched. Germline-derived CDR1 and CDR2 are MNHEY and SVGAGI. CDR3 in amino acids: CASSYGRGPGNTIYF. In DNA, the CDR3 is TGTGCCAGCAGTTACGGCAGGGGGCCAGGAAACACCATATATTTT.

The chain couples TRBV15 to TRBJ1-2, with D unclear. This CDR3 has 14 amino acids. V was shortened by 1 base and J by 4 bases, with 10 bases between the two germline ends. Germline V gene lookup returns CDR1 LNHNV and CDR2 YYDKDF (reference sequence). The CDR3 DNA sequence: TGTGCCACCAGCAGAGCAGGAGACCTCTATGGCTACACCTTC. Translation: CATSRAGDLYGYTF.

Comment on this clonotype: This may be a read error, as it is one base from a much larger clone. This chain links TRBV20-1 with TRBJ2-7; D possibly corresponds to TRBD1 (5 bases). The CDR3 sequence is 13 residues long. From germline, CDR1 is DFQATT and CDR2 SNEGSKA (reference sequence). V shed 2 bases and J shed 3 bases, with 11 bases lying between them. The DNA for the CDR3 is TGCAGTGCTAGAACTGGGGCCTACTACGAGCAGTACTTC. It translates to CSARTGAYYEQYF.

This clonotype has ten or more counts. The chain carries TRBV10-1 and TRBJ1-1; D not resolved. The CDR3 is 13 amino acids. From germline, CDR1 is WNHNN and CDR2 SYGVQD (reference sequence). Trimming stripped 6 bases from V and 4 bases from J, with 12 bases between. In DNA, the CDR3 is TGCGCCAGCAGCGCCGTCGGCGGCACTGAAGCTTTCTTT. This encodes CASSAVGGTEAFF.

The chain couples TRBV30 to TRBJ2-3; 10 positions match TRBD2. Germline loops: CDR1 GTSNPN, CDR2 SVGIG (reference sequence). With 1 base clipped from V and 3 bases from J, the junction kept 4 bases outside the gene matches. The CDR3 is 15 residues long. Written as DNA, the CDR3 is TGTGCCTGGAGTGCAGGACTAGCGGAGACAGATACGCAGTATTTT. Encoded protein: CAWSAGLAETDTQYF. The whole variable domain, filled in from reference TRBV30 and TRBJ2-3, reads SQTIHQWPATLVQPVGSPLSLECTVEGTSNPNLYWYRQAAGRGLQLLFYSVGIGQISSEVPQNLSASRPQDRQFILSSKKLLLSDSGFYLCAWSAGLAETDTQYFGPGTRLTVL.

This clonotype was seen at least ten times. CDR3 region: CASSLVAGELFF. The CDR3 DNA sequence: TGTGCCAGCAGTTTAGTGGCCGGGGAGCTGTTTTTT. This chain connects TRBV12-3 or TRBV12-4 to TRBJ2-2, with D uncertain. V was cut by 1 base and J by 6 bases, with 3 bases left in between. This CDR3 has 12 residues.

This clonotype was counted many times. The rearrangement joins TRBV29-1 to TRBJ1-1; a possible D gene is TRBD1 (5 bases). Germline CDR1 is SQVTM and CDR2 is ANQGSEA. CDR3 length: 14 residues. The V end lost 5 bases, the J end lost 2 bases, and 15 bases lay between the germline ends. CDR3 loop: CSVQKRGGNTEAFF. The CDR3 region has the DNA TGCAGCGTTCAAAAAAGGGGAGGAAACACTGAAGCTTTCTTT.

This clonotype was seen ten or more times. V usage is TRBV7-8 and J usage is TRBJ2-7; D unclear. Germline CDR1 is SGHVS and CDR2 is FQNEAQ. V lost 0 bases, J lost 6 bases, and 9 bases lay in between. This CDR3 contains 13 residues. The CDR3, as DNA: TGTGCCAGCAGCTTAGCGTTCCTCGGCGAGCAGTACTTC. Its protein product is CASSLAFLGEQYF.

In its sample, this clonotype was seen many times. The V call is TRBV12-3 or TRBV12-4, the J call TRBJ2-7, with TRBD2 identical over 10 bases. The CDR3 extends over 15 amino acids. Trimming took 3 bases from V and 2 from J; bases not matched to a gene: 4. The CDR3 loop reads CASSFSGLAAYEQYF. The CDR3 nucleotides are TGTGCCAGCAGTTTCTCCGGACTAGCGGCCTACGAGCAGTACTTC.

The V gene is TRBV9, the J gene TRBJ2-1, with 10 bases fitting TRBD1. The CDR3 has 15 amino acids. The germline V gene encodes CDR1 SGDLS and CDR2 YYNGEE. J was trimmed by 5 bases and V by 4 bases; bases with no gene match: 6. CDR3 sequence (DNA): TGTGCCAGCAGCCTTACGGGACAGGGGAACAATGAGCAGTTCTTC. Amino acids: CASSLTGQGNNEQFF.

This clonotype was seen a handful of times. The V gene is TRBV9, the J gene TRBJ2-1; D gene uncertain. The CDR3 has 17 residues. Germline CDR1 reads SGDLS; CDR2 reads YYNGEE. With 0 bases removed from V and 0 bases from J, the gap between germline ends came to 13 bases. In nucleotides, the CDR3 is TGTGCCAGCAGCGTAGGCCCCGTAGAGAGCTCCTACAATGAGCAGTTCTTC. This sequence encodes CASSVGPVESSYNEQFF.

The V call is TRBV5-1, the J call TRBJ2-1, with 10 bases that match TRBD2. Per the germline V gene, CDR1 is SGHRS and CDR2 is YFSETQ. V trimming: 4 bases; J trimming: 9 bases; junction bases outside the gene matches: 10. The CDR3 is 15 amino acids. The CDR3 DNA follows: TGCGCCAGCAGCCTGGGGGCTAGCGGGAGAGGTGAGCAGTTCTTC. Protein sequence: CASSLGASGRGEQFF.

The V and J genes are TRBV19 and TRBJ2-1; 10 bases agree with TRBD2. Germline trimming cut 7 bases from V and 8 bases from J; bases unmatched to any gene: 8. This CDR3 contains 14 residues. Germline V CDR1 and CDR2: LNHDA, SQIVND (reference sequence). The CDR3 DNA reads as TGTGCCAGTAAAAATCTAGCGGGAGTGGATGAGCAGTTCTTC. As protein: CASKNLAGVDEQFF.